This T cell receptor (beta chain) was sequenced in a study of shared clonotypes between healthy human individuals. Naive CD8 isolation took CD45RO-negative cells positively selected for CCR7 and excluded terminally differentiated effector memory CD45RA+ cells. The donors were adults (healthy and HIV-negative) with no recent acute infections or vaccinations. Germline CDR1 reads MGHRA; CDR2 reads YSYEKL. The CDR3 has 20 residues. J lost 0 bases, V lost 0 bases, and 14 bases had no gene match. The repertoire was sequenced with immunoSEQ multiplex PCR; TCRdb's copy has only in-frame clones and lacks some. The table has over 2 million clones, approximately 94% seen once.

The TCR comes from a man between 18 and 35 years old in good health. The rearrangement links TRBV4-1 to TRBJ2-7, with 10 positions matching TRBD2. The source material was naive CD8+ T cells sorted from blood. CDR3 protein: CASSQDAASGGVTLSYEQYF. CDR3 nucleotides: TGCGCCAGCAGCCAAGACGCGGCTAGCGGGGGCGTAACTCTCTCCTACGAGCAGTACTTC.